The 6 T cell receptor beta chains below come from one sample, sequenced in a study of CD8 T cells in ankylosing spondylitis. TCRdb called the 5' RACE reads again in MiXCR, with one record for every CDR3 protein. The sample shows 250,000 to 400,000 distinct CDR3 sequences, around 10% of them seen only once. Sequencing was done on a sample of blood, either unsorted or a sorted T cell fraction (not recorded which). These receptors were collected from a female donor with ankylosing spondylitis or in good health (not recorded which).

The sample holds many counts of this clonotype. This chain links TRBV6-5 with TRBJ1-2; tentatively, D is TRBD1 (5 bases). Per germline, CDR1 MNHEY and CDR2 SVGAGI. Trimming left V 4 bases short and J 6 bases short, with 9 bases between. The CDR3 is 12 amino acids. This CDR3 is CASSSVGHGYTF. The CDR3 DNA is TGTGCCAGCAGTTCCGTGGGGCATGGCTACACCTTC.

This clonotype was counted ten times or more. The chain carries TRBV3-1 and TRBJ1-4; D not resolved. The CDR3 runs to 15 residues. Germline CDR1 reads LGHDT; CDR2 reads YNNKEL (reference sequence). The V gene lost 0 bases and the J gene lost 7 bases, with 12 bases spanning the gap. CDR3 in DNA: TGTGCCAGCAGCCAAGAATCGGGGTTCGGTGAAAAACTGTTTTTT. Translation: CASSQESGFGEKLFF.

This clonotype was observed at least ten times. The rearrangement joins TRBV7-9 to TRBJ2-7; tentatively, D is TRBD1 (5 bases). This CDR3 comprises 13 residues. Deletions cut 5 bases from V and 7 bases from J, with 15 bases between. From germline, CDR1 is SEHNR and CDR2 FQNEAQ (reference sequence). CDR3 sequence reads: CASSPPGSWEQYF. CDR3 bases: TGTGCCAGCAGCCCTCCAGGGTCTTGGGAGCAGTACTTC.

The chain links TRBV28 to TRBJ1-1; maybe TRBD1 (6 bases). Germline-derived CDR1 and CDR2 are MDHEN and SYDVKM. This CDR3 comprises 12 residues. Trimming pared 7 bases from V and 11 bases from J, leaving 17 bases between. The chain's CDR3 is CASKVVGAHAFF. The CDR3 nucleotides read TGTGCCAGCAAGGTTGTGGGGGCGCACGCTTTCTTT.

This clonotype showed up many times. The chain is built from TRBV20-1 and TRBJ1-1, with D hard to call. CDR3 length: 14 amino acids. Germline V gene sequence: CDR1 DFQATT, CDR2 SNEGSKA (reference sequence). V lost 4 bases, J lost 4 bases, and 16 bases lay in between. The CDR3 is CSATGRRFFTEAFF. For the CDR3, the DNA is TGCAGTGCTACCGGACGACGATTCTTCACTGAAGCTTTCTTT.

This clonotype was observed at least ten times. The CDR3 coding sequence is TGCGCCAGCGCCCCGATAGGGGCTGAGGAGCAGTTCTTC. Translated: CASAPIGAEEQFF. The chain employs TRBV5-1 and TRBJ2-1, with a tentative D call TRBD1 (5 bases). This CDR3 contains 13 residues. V lost 7 bases and J 10 bases, leaving 18 bases between the germline ends. From germline, CDR1 is SGHRS and CDR2 YFSETQ.